The next 8 T cell receptor beta chains were all read from a single sample in a study of T cell responses to AZD1222 COVID-19 vaccine. Assay: immunoSEQ multiplex PCR; the TCRdb copy retains only in-frame clones and omits some. The table lists 150,000 to 200,000 clones, 85% to 95% of them singletons. This material consisted of peripheral blood, taken on day 0 of AZD1222 vaccination. The receptors originated from an adult in good health.

This rearrangement joins TRBV29-1 to TRBJ2-1, with D unclear. CDR1 is SQVTM and CDR2 is ANQGSEA in the germline V gene. This CDR3 is built from 16 residues. Trimming took off 0 bases at V and 3 bases at J, with 15 bases between the two ends. The CDR3: CSVEDPRAVLYNEQFF. CDR3 nucleotide sequence: TGCAGCGTTGAAGACCCCCGAGCAGTCCTCTACAATGAGCAGTTCTTC.

Concerning this clone: At one boundary the junction diverges from the germline segment, which might be a read error. The chain joins TRBV7-7 to TRBJ2-2, with D uncertain. CDR3 length: 14 amino acids. Germline V gene data show CDR1 as SSHAT and CDR2 as FNYEAQ (reference sequence). DNA of the CDR3: TGTGCTAGCAGCCACGACAAAAACACCGGGGAGCTGTTTTTT. Its translation is CASSHDKNTGELFF.

J is TRBJ2-7 and V is TRBV9; D uncertain. CDR3 length equals 15 residues. Trimming shortened V by 4 bases and J by 3 bases, and 17 bases separated the two germline ends. The germline V gene has CDR1 SGDLS and CDR2 YYNGEE. The CDR3 spells CASSPSNGLGYEQYF. DNA for the CDR3: TGTGCCAGCAGCCCCTCCAACGGCCTGGGCTACGAGCAGTACTTC.

This clone was counted a single time. The chain carries TRBV24-1 and TRBJ2-3, with TRBD2 matching over 8 bases. Trimming at V came to 1 base and at J to 3 bases, leaving 8 bases not matched to a gene. The CDR3 spans 17 residues. Germline lookup yields CDR1 KGHDR and CDR2 SFDVKD. The CDR3 sequence is CATSDFTASGSTDTQYF. The CDR3 DNA is TGTGCCACCAGTGATTTTACGGCCAGCGGGAGTACAGATACGCAGTATTTT.

The V and J genes are TRBV21-1 and TRBJ2-7. TRBV21-1 is tagged as a pseudogene. This CDR3 region has 19 residues. CDR3 sequence: CASSKDGLGALAPTYEQYF. The CDR3, as DNA: TGTGCCAGCAGCAAAGACGGGTTAGGGGCGCTAGCCCCAACCTACGAGCAGTACTTC.

The rearrangement links TRBV11-2 to TRBJ2-2; D unresolved. The ends were cut back, 6 bases at V and 5 bases at J, with 10 bases in the middle. Germline-derived CDR1 and CDR2 are SGHAT and FQNNGV. The CDR3 totals 13 residues. In DNA, the CDR3 is TGTGCCAGCAGTCCCCGCAGGACCGGGGAGCTGTTTTTT. Its protein is CASSPRRTGELFF. Full variable domain (outside the CDR3, taken from reference TRBV11-2 and TRBJ2-2): EAGVAQSPRYKIIEKRQSVAFWCNPISGHATLYWYQQILGQGPKLLIQFQNNGVVDDSQLPKDRFSAERLKGVDSTLKIQPAKLEDSAVYLCASSPRRTGELFFGEGSRLTVL.

This chain links TRBV2 with TRBJ2-3, with 9 bases fitting TRBD2. The ends lost 9 bases at V and 2 bases at J; junction bases unmatched: 6. Germline V CDR1 and CDR2: SNHLY, FYNNEI. The CDR3 loop spans 14 amino acids. CDR3 residues: CASLAGRDTDTQYF. The CDR3 bases are TGTGCCAGTCTAGCGGGGAGAGACACAGATACGCAGTATTTT.

J is TRBJ2-5 and V is TRBV2; TRBD2 agrees at 10 bases. This CDR3 spans 15 amino acids. Unmatched junction bases numbered 6, after V lost 4 bases and J lost 4 bases. Germline assignment: CDR1 SNHLY and CDR2 FYNNEI. CDR3 bases: TGTGCCAGCAGTGGGATTAGCGGGGGGTTAGAGACCCAGTACTTC. Translating gives CASSGISGGLETQYF.